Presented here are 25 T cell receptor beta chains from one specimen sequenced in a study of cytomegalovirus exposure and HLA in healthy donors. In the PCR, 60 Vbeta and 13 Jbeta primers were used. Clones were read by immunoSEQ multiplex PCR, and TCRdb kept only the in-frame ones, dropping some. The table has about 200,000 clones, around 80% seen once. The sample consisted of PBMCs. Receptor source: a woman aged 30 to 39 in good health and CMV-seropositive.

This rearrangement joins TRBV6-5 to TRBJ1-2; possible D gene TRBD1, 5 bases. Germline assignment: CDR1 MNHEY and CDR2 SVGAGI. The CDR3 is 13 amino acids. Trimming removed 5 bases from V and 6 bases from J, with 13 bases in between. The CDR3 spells CASSPRDAHGYTF. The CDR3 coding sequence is TGTGCCAGCAGTCCCAGGGATGCCCATGGCTACACCTTC.

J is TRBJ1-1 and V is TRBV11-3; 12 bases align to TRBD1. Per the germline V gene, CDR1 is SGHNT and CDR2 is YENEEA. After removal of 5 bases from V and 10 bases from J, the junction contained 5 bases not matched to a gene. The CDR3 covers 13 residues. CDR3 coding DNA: TGTGCCAGCAGCCCGGGACAGGGGGCCGGAGCTTTCTTT. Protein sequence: CASSPGQGAGAFF.

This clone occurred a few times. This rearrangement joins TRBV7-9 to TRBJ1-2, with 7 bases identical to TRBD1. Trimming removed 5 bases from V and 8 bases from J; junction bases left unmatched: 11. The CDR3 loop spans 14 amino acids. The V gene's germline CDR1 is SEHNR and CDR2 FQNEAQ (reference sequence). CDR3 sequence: CASSKEGADRGYTF. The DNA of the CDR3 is TGTGCCAGCAGCAAAGAGGGGGCGGATCGGGGCTACACCTTC. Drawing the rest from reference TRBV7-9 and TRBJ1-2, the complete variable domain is DTGVSQNPRHKITKRGQNVTFRCDPISEHNRLYWYRQTLGQGPEFLTYFQNEAQLEKSRLLSDRFSAERPKGSFSTLEIQRTEQGDSAMYLCASSKEGADRGYTFGSGTRLTVV.

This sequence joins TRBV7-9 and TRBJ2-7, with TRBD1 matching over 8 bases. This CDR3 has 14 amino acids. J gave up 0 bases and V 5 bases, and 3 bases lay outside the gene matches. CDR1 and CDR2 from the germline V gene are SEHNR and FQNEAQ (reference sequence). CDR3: CASSLTGGSYEQYF. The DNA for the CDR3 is TGTGCCAGCAGCCTCACAGGGGGCTCCTACGAGCAGTACTTC. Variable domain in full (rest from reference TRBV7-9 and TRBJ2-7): DTGVSQNPRHKITKRGQNVTFRCDPISEHNRLYWYRQTLGQGPEFLTYFQNEAQLEKSRLLSDRFSAERPKGSFSTLEIQRTEQGDSAMYLCASSLTGGSYEQYFGPGTRLTVT.

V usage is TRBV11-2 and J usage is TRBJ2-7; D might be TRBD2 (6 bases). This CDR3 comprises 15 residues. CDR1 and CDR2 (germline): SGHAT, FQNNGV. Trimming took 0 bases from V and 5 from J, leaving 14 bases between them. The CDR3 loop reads CASSLELAATDEQYF. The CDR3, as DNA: TGTGCCAGCAGCTTAGAACTAGCTGCAACGGACGAGCAGTACTTC.

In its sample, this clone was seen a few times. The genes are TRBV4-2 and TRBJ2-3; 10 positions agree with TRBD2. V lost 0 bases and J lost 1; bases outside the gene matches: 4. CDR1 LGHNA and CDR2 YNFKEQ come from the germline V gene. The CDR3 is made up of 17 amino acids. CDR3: CASSQDLSGGGTDTQYF. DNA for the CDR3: TGTGCCAGCAGCCAAGATCTAAGCGGGGGGGGCACAGATACGCAGTATTTT.

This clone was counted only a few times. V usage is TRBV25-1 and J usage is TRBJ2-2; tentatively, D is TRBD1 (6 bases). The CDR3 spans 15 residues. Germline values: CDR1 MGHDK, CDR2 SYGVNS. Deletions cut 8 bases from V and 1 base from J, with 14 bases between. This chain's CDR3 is CASSLPGQNTGELFF. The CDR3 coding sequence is TGTGCCAGCTCCCTACCGGGACAGAACACCGGGGAGCTGTTTTTT.

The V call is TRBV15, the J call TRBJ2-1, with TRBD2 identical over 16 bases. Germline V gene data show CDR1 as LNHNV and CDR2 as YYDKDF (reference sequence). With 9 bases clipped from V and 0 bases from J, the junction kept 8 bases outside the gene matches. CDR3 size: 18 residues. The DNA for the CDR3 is TGTGCCACTAGACCGGGACTAGCGGGAGGGCCCTCCTACAATGAGCAGTTCTTC. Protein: CATRPGLAGGPSYNEQFF.

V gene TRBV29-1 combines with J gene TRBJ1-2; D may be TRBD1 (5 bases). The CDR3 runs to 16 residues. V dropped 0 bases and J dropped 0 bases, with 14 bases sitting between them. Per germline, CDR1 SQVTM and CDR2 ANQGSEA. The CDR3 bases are TGCAGCGTTGAAGATAACCTGGACACAGCTAACTATGGCTACACCTTC. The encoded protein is CSVEDNLDTANYGYTF.

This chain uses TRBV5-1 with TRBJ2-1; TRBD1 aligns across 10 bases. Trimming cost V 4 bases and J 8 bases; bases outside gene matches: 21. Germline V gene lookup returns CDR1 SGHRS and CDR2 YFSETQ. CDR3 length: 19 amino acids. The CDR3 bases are TGCGCCAGCAGCCGTCCAACCTTAATGACAGGGGGCTTAAGGGATGAGCAGTTCTTC. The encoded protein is CASSRPTLMTGGLRDEQFF. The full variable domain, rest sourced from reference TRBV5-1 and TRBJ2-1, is KAGVTQTPRYLIKTRGQQVTLSCSPISGHRSVSWYQQTPGQGLQFLFEYFSETQRNKGNFPGRFSGRQFSNSRSEMNVSTLELGDSALYLCASSRPTLMTGGLRDEQFFGPGTRLTVL.

CDR3: CASSYTLAARTDTQYF. The CDR3 coding sequence is TGTGCCAGCAGTTACACACTAGCGGCCCGCACAGATACGCAGTATTTT. V usage is TRBV6-5 and J usage is TRBJ2-3; 8 positions match TRBD2. CDR3 length: 16 residues. Germline CDR1 MNHEY, CDR2 SVGAGI. With 2 bases clipped from V and 1 base from J, the junction kept 5 bases outside the gene matches.

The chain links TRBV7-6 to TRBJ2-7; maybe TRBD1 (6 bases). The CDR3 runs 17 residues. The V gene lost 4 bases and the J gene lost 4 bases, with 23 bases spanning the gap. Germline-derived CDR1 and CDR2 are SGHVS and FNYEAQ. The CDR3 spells CASSSYPQGKYRYEQYF. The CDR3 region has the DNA TGTGCCAGCAGCTCATACCCCCAGGGGAAGTATCGGTACGAGCAGTACTTC.

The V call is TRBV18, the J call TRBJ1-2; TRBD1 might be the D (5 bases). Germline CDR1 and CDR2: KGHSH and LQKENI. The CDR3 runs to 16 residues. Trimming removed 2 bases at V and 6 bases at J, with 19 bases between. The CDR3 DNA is TGTGCCAGCTCACCAGGGAGGGGACTTACTATAAATGGCTACACCTTC. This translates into CASSPGRGLTINGYTF.

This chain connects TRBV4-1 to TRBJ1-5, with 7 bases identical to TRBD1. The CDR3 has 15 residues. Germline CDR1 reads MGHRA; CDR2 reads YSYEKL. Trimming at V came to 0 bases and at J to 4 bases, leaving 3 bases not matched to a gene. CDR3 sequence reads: CASSQDRTGNQPQHF. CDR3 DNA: TGCGCCAGCAGCCAAGATCGGACAGGTAATCAGCCCCAGCATTTT.

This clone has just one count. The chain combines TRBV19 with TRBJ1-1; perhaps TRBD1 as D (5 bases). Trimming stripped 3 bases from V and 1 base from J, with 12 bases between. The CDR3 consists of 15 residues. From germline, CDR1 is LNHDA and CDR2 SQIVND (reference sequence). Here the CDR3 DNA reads TGTGCCAGTAGTATTAGTTTGACAGCGAACACTGAAGCTTTCTTT. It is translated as CASSISLTANTEAFF.

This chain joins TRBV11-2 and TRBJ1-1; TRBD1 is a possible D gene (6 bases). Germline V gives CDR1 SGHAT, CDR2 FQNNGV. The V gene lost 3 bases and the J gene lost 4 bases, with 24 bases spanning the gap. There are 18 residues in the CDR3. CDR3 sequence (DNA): TGTGCCAGCAGCTTTCCGACCTATCAGGGGAGTGCAGTCACTGAAGCTTTCTTT. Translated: CASSFPTYQGSAVTEAFF. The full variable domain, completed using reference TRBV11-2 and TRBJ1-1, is EAGVAQSPRYKIIEKRQSVAFWCNPISGHATLYWYQQILGQGPKLLIQFQNNGVVDDSQLPKDRFSAERLKGVDSTLKIQPAKLEDSAVYLCASSFPTYQGSAVTEAFFGQGTRLTVV.

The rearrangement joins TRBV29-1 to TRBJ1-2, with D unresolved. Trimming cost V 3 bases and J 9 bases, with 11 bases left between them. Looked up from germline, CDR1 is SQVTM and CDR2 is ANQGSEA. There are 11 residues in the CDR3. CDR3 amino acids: CSVDSTMRYTF. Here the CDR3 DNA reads TGCAGCGTTGACTCCACTATGCGCTACACCTTC.

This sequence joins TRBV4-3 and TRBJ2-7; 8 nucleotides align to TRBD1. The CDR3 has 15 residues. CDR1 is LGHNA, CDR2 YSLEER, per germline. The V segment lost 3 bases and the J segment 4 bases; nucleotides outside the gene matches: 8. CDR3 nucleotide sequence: TGCGCCAGCAGCCAGACAGGGGACCCCTATTACGAGCAGTACTTC. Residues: CASSQTGDPYYEQYF.

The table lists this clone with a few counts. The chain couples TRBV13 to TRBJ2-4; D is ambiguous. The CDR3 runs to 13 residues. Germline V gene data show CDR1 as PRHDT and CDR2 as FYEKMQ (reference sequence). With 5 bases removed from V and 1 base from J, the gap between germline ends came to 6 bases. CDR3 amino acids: CASSPGAKNIQYF. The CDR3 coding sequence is TGTGCCAGCAGCCCCGGGGCCAAAAACATTCAGTACTTC.

CDR3 coding DNA: TGTGCCAGCAGCCAAGAACAGGGCGCTGAAGCTTTCTTT. Amino acids: CASSQEQGAEAFF. The chain combines TRBV14 with TRBJ1-1, with D possibly matching TRBD1 (6 bases). Germline CDR1 and CDR2: SGHDN and FVKESK. V lost 0 bases to trimming and J lost 6 bases, with 8 bases between them. The CDR3 length is 13 residues.

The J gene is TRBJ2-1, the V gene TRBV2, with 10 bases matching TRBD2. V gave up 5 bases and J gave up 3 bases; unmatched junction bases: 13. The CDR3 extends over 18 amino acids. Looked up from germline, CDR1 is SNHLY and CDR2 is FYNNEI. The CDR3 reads CASSTDLRAGGDYNEQFF. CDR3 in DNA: TGTGCCAGCAGTACAGATTTACGAGCGGGAGGGGACTACAATGAGCAGTTCTTC.

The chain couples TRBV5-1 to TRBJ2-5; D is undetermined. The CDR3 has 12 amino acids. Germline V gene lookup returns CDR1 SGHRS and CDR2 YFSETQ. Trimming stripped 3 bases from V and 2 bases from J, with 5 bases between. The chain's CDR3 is CASSYTQETQYF. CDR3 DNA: TGCGCCAGCAGCTACACACAAGAGACCCAGTACTTC. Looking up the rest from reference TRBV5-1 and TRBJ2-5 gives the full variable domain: KAGVTQTPRYLIKTRGQQVTLSCSPISGHRSVSWYQQTPGQGLQFLFEYFSETQRNKGNFPGRFSGRQFSNSRSEMNVSTLELGDSALYLCASSYTQETQYFGPGTRLLVL.

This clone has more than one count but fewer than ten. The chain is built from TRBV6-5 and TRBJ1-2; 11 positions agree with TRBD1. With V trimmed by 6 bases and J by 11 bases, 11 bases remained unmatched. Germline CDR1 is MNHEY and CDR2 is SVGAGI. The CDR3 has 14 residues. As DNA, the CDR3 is TGTGCCAGCAGACTGAACCGGGACAGGGGGGCGTACACCTTC. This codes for CASRLNRDRGAYTF.

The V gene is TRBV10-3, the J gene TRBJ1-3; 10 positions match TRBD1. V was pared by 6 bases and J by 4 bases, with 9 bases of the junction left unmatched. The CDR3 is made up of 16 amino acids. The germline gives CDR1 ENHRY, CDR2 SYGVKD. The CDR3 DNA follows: TGTGCCATCAGCATACTCGGACAGGGGGAGGGAAACACCATATATTTT. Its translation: CAISILGQGEGNTIYF.

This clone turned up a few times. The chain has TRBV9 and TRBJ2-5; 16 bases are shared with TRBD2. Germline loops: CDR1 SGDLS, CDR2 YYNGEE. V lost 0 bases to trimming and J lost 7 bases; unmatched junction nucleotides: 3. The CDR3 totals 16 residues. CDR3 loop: CASSVVGTSGRGTQYF. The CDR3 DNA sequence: TGTGCCAGCAGCGTAGTCGGGACTAGCGGGAGGGGGACCCAGTACTTC.